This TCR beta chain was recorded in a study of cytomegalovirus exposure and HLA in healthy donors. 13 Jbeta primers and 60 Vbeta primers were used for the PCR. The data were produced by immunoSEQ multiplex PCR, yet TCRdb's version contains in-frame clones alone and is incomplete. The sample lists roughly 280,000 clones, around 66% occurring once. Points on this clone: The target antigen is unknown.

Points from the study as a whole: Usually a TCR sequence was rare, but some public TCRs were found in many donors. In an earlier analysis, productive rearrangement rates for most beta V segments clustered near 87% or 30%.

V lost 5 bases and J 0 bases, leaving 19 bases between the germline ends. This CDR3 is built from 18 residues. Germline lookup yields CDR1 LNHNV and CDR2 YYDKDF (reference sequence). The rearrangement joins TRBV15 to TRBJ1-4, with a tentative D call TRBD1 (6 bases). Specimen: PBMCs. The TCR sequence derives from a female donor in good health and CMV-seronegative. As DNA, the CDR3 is TGTGCCACCAGCGGCCTAGCAGGGGTCCTTGCAACTAATGAAAAACTGTTTTTT. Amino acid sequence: CATSGLAGVLATNEKLFF.